The following is a T cell receptor beta chain sequence with its context. The CDR3 contains 17 residues. Trimming at V came to 4 bases and at J to 3 bases, leaving 6 bases not matched to a gene. Germline CDR1 and CDR2: SGHRS and YFSETQ. Seattle participants joined during active infection and were tracked over time. The table came from immunoSEQ multiplex PCR; TCRdb's copy has only in-frame clones and leaves some out. The sample holds 250,000 to 300,000 clones, 88% seen once. The data belong to a study of blood T cell repertoires in COVID-19. Looking at the study overall: Researchers got acute and convalescent COVID-19 samples from the United States, Italy and Spain. Sample material is recorded as cDNA or gDNA derived from T cells, B-cell-depleted T cells, or PBMCs.

This TCR derives from a woman between 25 and 40 years old with COVID-19, enrolled during active disease. Sample: peripheral blood. The chain is built from TRBV5-1 and TRBJ2-2; 13 bases line up with TRBD2. This CDR3 reads CASSPIGLAGDTGELFF. The CDR3, as DNA: TGCGCCAGCAGCCCGATCGGACTAGCGGGAGACACCGGGGAGCTGTTTTTT.